These 13 T cell receptor beta chains were all obtained from the same sample, sequenced in a study of cytomegalovirus exposure and HLA in healthy donors. Some clones are missing from TCRdb's copy, which holds only in-frame ones; the method was immunoSEQ multiplex PCR. The sample contains some 73,000 clones, over 85% of which appear only once. The sequencing sample was made of PBMCs. The receptors stem from a woman between 18 and 29 years old in good health and CMV-seropositive.

The chain carries TRBV18 and TRBJ2-5, with D tentatively TRBD1 (6 bases). CDR3 size: 14 residues. Germline V gene sequence: CDR1 KGHSH, CDR2 LQKENI. The V end was cut by 3 bases, the J end by 1 base, with 9 bases between. This chain's CDR3 is CASSPTGSQETQYF. CDR3 nucleotide sequence: TGTGCCAGCTCACCGACAGGTTCCCAAGAGACCCAGTACTTC. Full variable domain (missing parts from reference TRBV18 and TRBJ2-5): NAGVMQNPRHLVRRRGQEARLRCSPMKGHSHVYWYRQLPEEGLKFMVYLQKENIIDESGMPKERFSAEFPKEGPSILRIQQVVRGDSAAYFCASSPTGSQETQYFGPGTRLLVL.

The chain links TRBV5-1 to TRBJ2-5, with D unresolved. Germline V gene lookup returns CDR1 SGHRS and CDR2 YFSETQ. V was pared by 2 bases and J by 0 bases, with 2 bases between. The CDR3 is made up of 12 amino acids. CDR3 sequence reads: CASSFDQETQYF. For the CDR3, the DNA is TGCGCCAGCAGCTTCGACCAAGAGACCCAGTACTTC.

The rearrangement links TRBV27 to TRBJ1-1; TRBD1 aligns across 9 bases. J was trimmed by 4 bases and V by 6 bases; bases with no gene match: 3. Germline lookup yields CDR1 MNHEY and CDR2 SMNVEV (reference sequence). This CDR3 region has 13 residues. CDR3 in amino acids: CASRGTGRTEAFF. CDR3 DNA: TGTGCCAGCAGGGGGACAGGGCGCACTGAAGCTTTCTTT.

About this clone: One junction end disagrees with the germline gene, perhaps due to a read error. V usage is TRBV7-7 and J usage is TRBJ2-5; D gene uncertain. The CDR3 contains 14 residues. CDR1 is SSHAT, CDR2 FNYEAQ, per germline (reference sequence). CDR3 protein: CASSLGLTGETQYF. The CDR3 DNA sequence: TGTGCTAGCAGCTTAGGCCTAACGGGAGAGACCCAGTACTTC.

In DNA, the CDR3 is TGTGCCAGCAGTTACAGAGAGTATGGCTACACCTTC. This translates into CASSYREYGYTF. The genes are TRBV2 and TRBJ1-2; D ambiguous. From germline, CDR1 is SNHLY and CDR2 FYNNEI. V dropped 5 bases and J dropped 5 bases, with 9 bases sitting between them. The length of the CDR3 is 12 residues.

V and J are TRBV30 and TRBJ2-5, with 7 nucleotides matching TRBD1. Germline-derived CDR1 and CDR2 are GTSNPN and SVGIG (reference sequence). Trimming cost V 5 bases and J 0 bases; bases outside gene matches: 3. The CDR3 is made up of 13 amino acids. CDR3: CAWGGQNQETQYF. CDR3 bases: TGTGCCTGGGGGGGACAGAACCAAGAGACCCAGTACTTC.

The gene calls are TRBV6-1 and TRBJ2-7; weak D call: TRBD2 (6 bases). V was clipped by 4 bases and J by 2 bases, with 9 bases between them. The CDR3 totals 13 residues. CDR1 is MNHNS, CDR2 SASEGT, per germline. CDR3 DNA sequence: TGTGCCAGCAGTGGGCGGGGTCCCTACGAGCAGTACTTC. It is translated as CASSGRGPYEQYF.

V gene TRBV5-6 combines with J gene TRBJ2-2, with D possibly TRBD1 on 5 matching bases. The CDR3 loop spans 13 amino acids. Trimming cost V 6 bases and J 7 bases, with 13 bases left between them. CDR1 is SGHDT, CDR2 YYEEEE, per germline. The CDR3 DNA follows: TGTGCCAGCACCCTTGGGGCAAGCGGGGAGCTGTTTTTT. Protein product: CASTLGASGELFF. Combining the CDR3 with reference TRBV5-6 and TRBJ2-2 gives the whole variable domain DAGVTQSPTHLIKTRGQQVTLRCSPKSGHDTVSWYQQALGQGPQFIFQYYEEEERQRGNFPDRFSGHQFPNYSSELNVNALLLGDSALYLCASTLGASGELFFGEGSRLTVL.

The chain carries TRBV6-4 and TRBJ1-2; D unresolved. The germline V gene has CDR1 MRHNA and CDR2 SNTAGT. V dropped 3 bases and J dropped 4 bases, with 15 bases sitting between them. The CDR3 contains 15 residues. The CDR3 spells CASSEGSSTSYGYTF. The DNA for the CDR3 is TGTGCCAGCAGTGAAGGCAGCTCAACTAGCTATGGCTACACCTTC.

For the CDR3, the DNA is TGTGCCAGCAGCTACGGGACAGGGACCCCCGGTGAGCAGTTCTTC. Translation: CASSYGTGTPGEQFF. The chain combines TRBV7-2 with TRBJ2-1; 9 nucleotides align to TRBD1. This CDR3 has 15 residues. Losses at the gene ends were 4 bases for V and 9 bases for J; bases not matched to a gene: 10. Germline CDR1 and CDR2: SGHTA and FQGNSA.

V and J are TRBV7-2 and TRBJ2-1; possibly TRBD2 for D (6 bases). Germline loops: CDR1 SGHTA, CDR2 FQGNSA. The CDR3 sequence is 15 residues long. The V and J ends lost 5 bases and 0 bases respectively, with 11 bases between them. As DNA, the CDR3 is TGTGCCAGCAGCCCAAACGGGGGCTCCTACAATGAGCAGTTCTTC. This encodes CASSPNGGSYNEQFF.

This chain connects TRBV19 to TRBJ2-7; 7 nucleotides line up with TRBD1. Looked up from germline, CDR1 is LNHDA and CDR2 is SQIVND (reference sequence). The CDR3 consists of 14 residues. The V gene end was trimmed by 5 bases and the J gene end by 5 bases; junction bases not matched to a gene: 9. CDR3 nucleotides: TGTGCCAGTAGTGAACAGGGGTTTAGGCACGAGCAGTACTTC. This encodes CASSEQGFRHEQYF.

The chain recombines TRBV11-2 with TRBJ1-2, with D unresolved. Trimming pared 1 base from V and 7 bases from J, leaving 19 bases between. This CDR3 region has 16 residues. Germline V gives CDR1 SGHAT, CDR2 FQNNGV. Here the CDR3 reads CASSLGSGIHQGGYTF. In nucleotides, the CDR3 is TGTGCCAGCAGCTTAGGGTCGGGGATTCACCAAGGTGGCTACACCTTC.